The 15 T cell receptor beta chains listed next were all sequenced from one sample in a study of shared clonotypes between healthy human individuals. Naivety among CD8 cells was defined by CD45RO negativity and positive CCR7 selection, thereby excluding terminally differentiated effector memory CD45RA+ cells. The data were produced by immunoSEQ multiplex PCR, yet TCRdb's version contains in-frame clones alone and is incomplete. The sample holds 1.5 million to 2.5 million clones; about 95% are singletons and the top ten take more than 0.95%. Sequencing input: naive CD8+ T cells sorted from blood. These receptors all come from a man younger than 30 in good health.

This clone showed up just once. The rearrangement uses TRBV5-6 and TRBJ1-1; D is undetermined. V lost 7 bases, J lost 0 bases, and 13 bases lay in between. The CDR3 consists of 14 residues. Per the germline V gene, CDR1 is SGHDT and CDR2 is YYEEEE. CDR3 in DNA: TGTGCCAGCGGTGCGGGATTCCTGAACACTGAAGCTTTCTTT. Its translation: CASGAGFLNTEAFF.

This clone was counted once. The chain joins TRBV5-1 to TRBJ2-5; weak D call: TRBD2 (6 bases). The CDR3 sequence is 15 residues long. The germline gives CDR1 SGHRS, CDR2 YFSETQ. V was shortened by 0 bases and J by 2 bases, with 11 bases between the two germline ends. The CDR3: CASSLGTTRQETQYF. The CDR3 bases are TGCGCCAGCAGCTTGGGGACTACCAGGCAAGAGACCCAGTACTTC.

The chain carries TRBV13 and TRBJ2-1; 8 bases align to TRBD2. Germline V gives CDR1 PRHDT, CDR2 FYEKMQ (reference sequence). Germline trimming cut 2 bases from V and 10 bases from J; bases unmatched to any gene: 10. This CDR3 has 15 residues. The CDR3 loop is CASSLSSGSSREQFF. The CDR3 coding sequence is TGTGCCAGCAGCTTATCAAGCGGGAGTAGCAGGGAGCAGTTCTTC.

On this clone: The identical CDR3 is also encoded by other nucleotide sequences in the sample. This chain joins TRBV9 and TRBJ2-1, with D maybe TRBD1 (6 bases). The CDR3 has 11 residues. The germline gives CDR1 SGDLS, CDR2 YYNGEE. V was cut by 3 bases and J by 10 bases, with 8 bases left in between. The CDR3 DNA is TGTGCCAGCAGCGCAGACAGGGAGCAGTTCTTC. It codes for CASSADREQFF.

The sample holds one count of this clone. Here the CDR3 DNA reads TGCAGCGTTGAAGATCCCTCGACTTCTTTAGCTGGAAACACCATATATTTT. Translated, it gives CSVEDPSTSLAGNTIYF. The chain joins TRBV29-1 to TRBJ1-3; no firm D call. This CDR3 spans 17 amino acids. From germline, CDR1 is SQVTM and CDR2 ANQGSEA. Trimming shortened V by 0 bases and J by 2 bases, and 17 bases separated the two germline ends. Full variable domain (rest looked up from reference TRBV29-1 and TRBJ1-3): SAVISQKPSRDICQRGTSLTIQCQVDSQVTMMFWYRQQPGQSLTLIATANQGSEATYESGFVIDKFPISRPNLTFSTLTVSNMSPEDSSIYLCSVEDPSTSLAGNTIYFGEGSWLTVV.

The J gene is TRBJ1-1, the V gene TRBV27, with D unresolved. Trimming took 0 bases from V and 1 from J, leaving 9 bases between them. CDR3 length: 15 residues. Looked up from germline, CDR1 is MNHEY and CDR2 is SMNVEV (reference sequence). The CDR3 nucleotides are TGTGCCAGCAGTTTATCAGGGCAAGAGAACACTGAAGCTTTCTTT. Translation: CASSLSGQENTEAFF.

This chain connects TRBV15 to TRBJ2-7, with D possibly TRBD1 on 5 matching bases. The CDR3 runs to 15 residues. V lost 3 bases and J 3 bases, leaving 15 bases between the germline ends. Germline CDR1 reads LNHNV; CDR2 reads YYDKDF (reference sequence). The CDR3 region has the DNA TGTGCCACCAGCAGCATTAAAGGGCAGGGCTACGAGCAGTACTTC. The encoded protein is CATSSIKGQGYEQYF. The full variable domain, with the rest looked up from reference TRBV15 and TRBJ2-7, is DAMVIQNPRYQVTQFGKPVTLSCSQTLNHNVMYWYQQKSSQAPKLLFHYYDKDFNNEADTPDNFQSRRPNTSFCFLDIRSPGLGDTAMYLCATSSIKGQGYEQYFGPGTRLTVT.

The rearrangement joins TRBV13 to TRBJ2-7, with D hard to call. The CDR3 loop spans 13 amino acids. Trimming removed 5 bases at V and 7 bases at J, with 15 bases between. CDR1 and CDR2 (germline): PRHDT, FYEKMQ (reference sequence). This CDR3 reads CASSPAATGEQYF. The DNA for the CDR3 is TGTGCCAGCAGCCCGGCCGCCACTGGGGAGCAGTACTTC.

The chain is built from TRBV7-9 and TRBJ1-2; maybe TRBD1 (5 bases). Trimming left V 5 bases short and J 0 bases short, with 10 bases between. The CDR3 runs to 14 residues. In germline, CDR1 is SEHNR, CDR2 FQNEAQ (reference sequence). The CDR3 loop reads CASSIGTANYGYTF. The CDR3 bases are TGTGCCAGCAGCATTGGGACGGCTAACTATGGCTACACCTTC. Full variable domain (remainder filled in from reference TRBV7-9 and TRBJ1-2): DTGVSQNPRHKITKRGQNVTFRCDPISEHNRLYWYRQTLGQGPEFLTYFQNEAQLEKSRLLSDRFSAERPKGSFSTLEIQRTEQGDSAMYLCASSIGTANYGYTFGSGTRLTVV.

The chain joins TRBV11-2 to TRBJ2-1, with D possibly matching TRBD2 (6 bases). The CDR3 covers 12 residues. Deletions cut 8 bases from V and 7 bases from J, with 12 bases between. Germline CDR1 reads SGHAT; CDR2 reads FQNNGV. CDR3: CASGLGRNEQFF. As DNA, the CDR3 is TGTGCCAGCGGGCTGGGGAGGAATGAGCAGTTCTTC.

The chain couples TRBV5-6 to TRBJ2-7; D is uncertain. This CDR3 is built from 15 residues. CDR1 is SGHDT, CDR2 YYEEEE, per germline. The V gene lost 0 bases and the J gene lost 0 bases, with 10 bases spanning the gap. The chain's CDR3 is CASSLGLHSSYEQYF. The CDR3 DNA reads as TGTGCCAGCAGCTTGGGACTTCACAGCTCCTACGAGCAGTACTTC.

The rearrangement links TRBV5-6 to TRBJ2-6; D not certain. CDR1 and CDR2 from the germline V gene are SGHDT and YYEEEE. With 7 bases removed from V and 2 bases from J, the gap between germline ends came to 16 bases. The CDR3 is 16 residues long. The CDR3 reads CASAEVWVAGANVLTF. Here the CDR3 DNA reads TGTGCCAGCGCTGAGGTATGGGTTGCTGGGGCCAACGTCCTGACTTTC. Full variable domain (remainder filled in from reference TRBV5-6 and TRBJ2-6): DAGVTQSPTHLIKTRGQQVTLRCSPKSGHDTVSWYQQALGQGPQFIFQYYEEEERQRGNFPDRFSGHQFPNYSSELNVNALLLGDSALYLCASAEVWVAGANVLTFGAGSRLTVL.

This clone showed up just once. The CDR3 nucleotides are TGTGCCAGCAGCTCCTTCCAGGGCGCACAAGAGACCCAGTACTTC. It yields the protein CASSSFQGAQETQYF. This chain joins TRBV7-9 and TRBJ2-5; a possible D gene is TRBD1 (5 bases). Germline V lookup: CDR1 SEHNR, CDR2 FQNEAQ (reference sequence). V lost 4 bases and J 2 bases, leaving 14 bases between the germline ends. This CDR3 is 15 amino acids long.

The V and J genes are TRBV2 and TRBJ2-3; the D is unclear. Germline lookup yields CDR1 SNHLY and CDR2 FYNNEI. The germline V and J ends were trimmed by 8 bases and 4 bases, with 10 bases remaining between them. This CDR3 contains 12 residues. The CDR3 reads CASPSSPDTQYF. CDR3 in DNA: TGTGCCAGCCCCTCAAGCCCAGATACGCAGTATTTT. Complete variable domain (other parts from reference TRBV2 and TRBJ2-3): EPEVTQTPSHQVTQMGQEVILRCVPISNHLYFYWYRQILGQKVEFLVSFYNNEISEKSEIFDDQFSVERPDGSNFTLKIRSTKLEDSAMYFCASPSSPDTQYFGPGTRLTVL.

The V call is TRBV2, the J call TRBJ2-2; tentative D call: TRBD2 (6 bases). The V gene's germline CDR1 is SNHLY and CDR2 FYNNEI. V lost 8 bases to trimming and J lost 5 bases, with 15 bases between them. The length of the CDR3 is 14 residues. The chain's CDR3 is CASELGRGTGELFF. The CDR3 region has the DNA TGTGCCAGCGAACTTGGTCGGGGGACCGGGGAGCTGTTTTTT.